This record looks at one T cell receptor beta chain sequence and its context. Genomic DNA template from tumor biopsies or peripheral blood, 616 ng to 6,004 ng input. The sample is drawn from a study of T cells in tumors after PD-1 blockade. Study summary: Treatment was either pembrolizumab 200 mg every 3 weeks or cemiplimab 350 mg every 2 weeks. On average, peripheral blood gave some 110,000 TCR templates and under 40,000 unique clonotypes. Some patients also took daily vismodegib 150 mg during anti-PD-1 treatment.

The junction had 14 bases not matched to a gene; V was cut back by 7 bases and J by 4 bases. The CDR3 contains 16 residues. Germline lookup yields CDR1 SGHTA and CDR2 FQGTGA. Some clones are missing from TCRdb's copy, which holds only in-frame ones; the method was immunoSEQ multiplex PCR. The sample includes 30,000 to 40,000 clones, roughly 73% of them seen just once. This receptor was obtained from a human donor with basal cell carcinoma. The chain has TRBV7-3 and TRBJ1-2; 8 nucleotides agree with TRBD1. Sequencing used PBMCs, obtained before anti-PD-1 treatment. The CDR3 loop reads CASIKPRDRPIYGYTF. Here the CDR3 DNA reads TGTGCCAGCATTAAACCCCGGGACAGGCCGATCTATGGCTACACCTTC.